This T cell receptor (beta chain) was observed in a study of CD8 T cells in ankylosing spondylitis. This clonotype occurred a few times. As yet, its antigen is unknown. Library preparation for TCR beta used quantitative 5'-RACE with molecular barcodes. Each CDR3 protein is one row after TCRdb ran MiXCR on the 5' RACE reads. Of roughly 700,000 distinct CDR3 sequences detected, around 20% appear once; the ten largest clones hold over 15%. V trimming: 6 bases; J trimming: 6 bases; junction bases outside the gene matches: 5. The CDR3 extends over 15 amino acids. Germline CDR1 is MNHEY and CDR2 is SMNVEV (reference sequence). General study results and limits: Reports of some motif variants in reactive arthritis synovial fluid and blood predate this one. For ankylosing spondylitis blood, a TCR beta motif of roughly 8 highly homologous variants appeared characteristic. There was reportedly significant enrichment of clones that were disease-linked in matched ankylosing spondylitis synovial fluid.

Sequenced material: blood, either unsorted or a sorted T cell fraction (not recorded which). The origin of this receptor is a male donor with ankylosing spondylitis. This chain joins TRBV27 and TRBJ2-1; 13 positions match TRBD2. CDR3 residues: CASRSLAGGFNEQFF. The CDR3 DNA is TGTGCCAGCAGGTCACTAGCGGGAGGGTTCAATGAGCAGTTCTTC.